The source of this T cell receptor beta chain is a study of chemoradiotherapy in HPV16-positive cancers. Overall study results and limits: Only a couple of HPV16-positive patients supplied the functional HPV-specificity definition.

The V end lost 0 bases, the J end lost 2 bases, and 8 bases lay between the germline ends. Germline V CDR1 and CDR2: SGHRS, YFSETQ. CDR3 size: 14 residues. Using immunoSEQ multiplex PCR, the repertoire was profiled, and TCRdb retains in-frame clones only, with some absent. The table has about 1,500 clones, over 80% seen once. Of note for this clone: The target antigen is unknown.

The receptor's source is a human donor with HPV-associated anogenital cancer. This sample comprised tumor tissue, obtained from a patient who underwent chemoradiotherapy. The chain uses TRBV5-1 and TRBJ2-5, with no clear D. The DNA for the CDR3 is TGCGCCAGCAGCTTGGGGCAGTCACAAGAGACCCAGTACTTC. As protein: CASSLGQSQETQYF.